This T cell receptor beta chain was observed in a study of blood T cell repertoires in COVID-19. Overall study context: Acute-phase and convalescent COVID-19 samples originated in the United States, Italy and Spain.

CDR1 is SGHNT and CDR2 is YYREEE in the germline V gene (reference sequence). Trimming at V came to 0 bases and at J to 2 bases, leaving 11 bases not matched to a gene. CDR3 length: 18 amino acids. Original processing methods: Using reference gene primer amplification, nucleated cell counts were estimated. Using immunoSEQ multiplex PCR, the repertoire was profiled, and TCRdb retains in-frame clones only, with some absent. The V and J calls and clone size were taken over from that table, and D and trimming were inferred from the DNA. This sample has 65,000 to 85,000 clones; 91% occur once, and the top ten carry about 5%.

The sequenced sample consisted of peripheral blood. The J gene is TRBJ2-3, the V gene TRBV5-4, with 8 bases identical to TRBD2. The receptor was isolated from a human donor in a cohort sampled during active COVID-19. The CDR3 protein is CASSLGGTRDLATDTQYF. In DNA, the CDR3 is TGTGCCAGCAGCTTGGGGGGGACTAGAGACCTAGCCACAGATACGCAGTATTTT.